One and the same sample provided the 15 T cell receptor beta chains below, sequenced in a study of Graves' ophthalmopathy and Graves' hyperthyroidism (dated by TCRdb to the late 2010s). The sequencer listed for this sample is Illumina HiSeq 2000. For repertoire sequencing, TCR beta CDR3 regions were amplified from RNA transcripts. The first round was an RT-PCR using HTBI primers with the Qiagen OneStep RT-PCR kit, and this first round was followed by a second-round multiplex PCR, then size selection and purification. TCRdb redid the processing of the public reads, applying fastp at Q25 and MiXCR, and retained in-frame beta chains. Merged by CDR3 protein, the rows form single entries marked with the most common genes and DNA. This sample is represented by 200,000 to 250,000 distinct CDR3 sequences; roughly 21% of them were singletons. The ten largest clones take up roughly 39% of the sample. Sequences were obtained from peripheral blood. These TCRs come from a woman aged 45-65 years with Graves' ophthalmopathy. Donor details come from another sample of the same person, matched by shared clones.

This clonotype was counted between two and nine times. A much larger clone lies one base from this, so it may be a read error. The chain links TRBV5-1 to TRBJ1-3, with 7 bases lining up with TRBD1. Germline CDR1 is SGHRS and CDR2 is YFSETQ. There are 15 residues in the CDR3. DNA of the CDR3: TGCGCCAGCAGCGAGGGGACAGACCTTGGAAACACCACATATTTT. This gives the protein CASSEGTDLGNTTYF.

Many counts were recorded for this clonotype. CDR3 loop: CASSPSTPQETQYF. Written as DNA, the CDR3 is TGTGCCAGCAGTCCCTCGACACCTCAAGAGACCCAGTACTTC. V gene TRBV12-3 or TRBV12-4 combines with J gene TRBJ2-5; D is unresolved. Trimming stripped 5 bases from V and 2 bases from J, with 12 bases between. This CDR3 has 14 residues.

This clonotype was recorded many times. The chain joins TRBV3-1 to TRBJ1-6; tentatively, D is TRBD1 (6 bases). The germline CDR1 and CDR2 sequences are LGHDT and YNNKEL (reference sequence). The CDR3 has 14 residues. Trimming took 3 bases from V and 10 from J, leaving 13 bases between them. This chain's CDR3 is CASSQNREYSPLHF. The CDR3 DNA is TGTGCCAGCAGCCAGAACAGGGAATACTCACCCCTCCACTTT.

This clonotype was seen many times. CDR3: CASRPGTGGWQPQHF. In DNA form, the CDR3 reads TGTGCCAGCAGACCCGGGACAGGGGGCTGGCAGCCCCAGCATTTT. The J gene is TRBJ1-5, the V gene TRBV28, with TRBD1 identical over 12 bases. CDR3 length: 15 amino acids. V was clipped by 6 bases and J by 7 bases; unmatched bases: 7. In germline, CDR1 is MDHEN, CDR2 SYDVKM.

This clonotype appeared many times. Here the CDR3 DNA reads TGTGCCAGCAGGGGACAGGTATCGATTGGCTACACCTTC. It specifies CASRGQVSIGYTF. The J gene is TRBJ1-2, the V gene TRBV2, with 8 bases matching TRBD1. The length of the CDR3 is 13 residues. Germline lookup yields CDR1 SNHLY and CDR2 FYNNEI. After removal of 6 bases from V and 7 bases from J, the junction contained 7 bases not matched to a gene.

This clonotype came up many times. The chain links TRBV28 to TRBJ2-5; TRBD2 agrees at 7 bases. Trimming removed 0 bases from V and 3 bases from J; junction bases left unmatched: 13. CDR1 is MDHEN and CDR2 is SYDVKM in the germline V gene. The CDR3 sequence is 18 residues long. The CDR3 is CASSLWDLGGYAKETQYF. As DNA, the CDR3 is TGTGCCAGCAGTTTATGGGACCTGGGGGGGTACGCGAAAGAGACCCAGTACTTC.

This clonotype has ten or more counts. The V and J genes are TRBV19 and TRBJ2-7; D is undetermined. The CDR3 sequence is 13 residues long. Per germline, CDR1 LNHDA and CDR2 SQIVND (reference sequence). V was clipped by 4 bases and J by 4 bases, with 11 bases between them. The CDR3 spells CASSTEKIYEQYF. The DNA of the CDR3 is TGTGCCAGTAGTACTGAGAAAATTTACGAGCAGTACTTC. Using reference TRBV19 and TRBJ2-7 for the parts outside the CDR3, the full variable domain is DGGITQSPKYLFRKEGQNVTLSCEQNLNHDAMYWYRQDPGQGLRLIYYSQIVNDFQKGDIAEGYSVSREKKESFPLTVTSAQKNPTAFYLCASSTEKIYEQYFGPGTRLTVT.

The chain joins TRBV7-8 to TRBJ1-2, with D maybe TRBD1 (5 bases). CDR1 SGHVS and CDR2 FQNEAQ come from the germline V gene. Trimming removed 1 base from V and 8 bases from J, with 11 bases in between. CDR3 length: 13 residues. The CDR3 DNA follows: TGTGCCAGCAGCTTAGTGGCGGGGGACGGCTACACCTTC. Translated: CASSLVAGDGYTF.

This clonotype was observed at least ten times. The chain combines TRBV30 with TRBJ1-3; D is ambiguous. V shed 3 bases and J shed 7 bases, with 4 bases lying between them. Germline V gene lookup returns CDR1 GTSNPN and CDR2 SVGIG (reference sequence). This CDR3 is 10 amino acids long. In nucleotides, the CDR3 is TGTGCCTGGAGAGGGAACACCATATATTTT. This encodes CAWRGNTIYF.

The chain has TRBV27 and TRBJ1-1; D call uncertain. The CDR3 has 13 residues. V was cut by 5 bases and J by 6 bases, with 13 bases left in between. Germline V lookup: CDR1 MNHEY, CDR2 SMNVEV (reference sequence). The CDR3 DNA sequence: TGTGCCAGCAGTATACTGCCCAACGCTGAAGCTTTCTTT. It codes for CASSILPNAEAFF.

This clonotype was found many times. The rearrangement links TRBV19 to TRBJ1-5, with D perhaps TRBD1 (5 bases). The V end was cut by 4 bases, the J end by 7 bases, with 8 bases between. Germline CDR1 and CDR2: LNHDA and SQIVND (reference sequence). CDR3 size: 12 residues. The CDR3 bases are TGTGCCAGTAGTAGGACATCACAGCCCCAGCATTTT. Protein sequence: CASSRTSQPQHF.

There are many counts of this clonotype. This chain connects TRBV5-1 to TRBJ1-6; D remains ambiguous. The CDR3 runs 13 residues. V was shortened by 0 bases and J by 6 bases, with 4 bases between the two germline ends. CDR1 and CDR2 (germline): SGHRS, YFSETQ. The DNA for the CDR3 is TGCGCCAGCAGCTTGGCCGGTAATTCACCCCTCCACTTT. Protein sequence: CASSLAGNSPLHF.

This clonotype was recorded at least ten times. The chain recombines TRBV27 with TRBJ1-1; D unresolved. Germline loops: CDR1 MNHEY, CDR2 SMNVEV (reference sequence). The CDR3 consists of 15 residues. Between the trimmed V and J ends, which lost 2 bases and 5 bases, there was a span of 15 bases. The CDR3 DNA sequence: TGTGCCAGCAGTTTAGACGCGGAGGTTAGGACTGAAGCTTTCTTT. Its translation is CASSLDAEVRTEAFF.

This clonotype has at least ten counts. The chain carries TRBV2 and TRBJ1-1; possible D gene TRBD1, 5 bases. The CDR3 covers 11 residues. Trimming cost V 4 bases and J 10 bases, with 10 bases left between them. The germline V gene encodes CDR1 SNHLY and CDR2 FYNNEI. CDR3 sequence: CASSARGRAFF. The CDR3, as DNA: TGTGCCAGCAGTGCCCGGGGCCGAGCTTTCTTT.

This clonotype was recorded many times. This chain joins TRBV6-1 and TRBJ1-2; D is ambiguous. Trimming stripped 0 bases from V and 4 bases from J, with 3 bases between. This CDR3 region has 12 residues. The germline gives CDR1 MNHNS, CDR2 SASEGT. The CDR3, as DNA: TGTGCCAGCAGTGAAGCAGGCTATGGCTACACCTTC. Translated: CASSEAGYGYTF.